The 19 T cell receptor beta chains below all came from one sample that was sequenced in a study of OX40 agonist ivuxolimab in advanced cancers. Produced via immunoSEQ multiplex PCR; TCRdb's table is partial and in-frame only. The sample comprises just over 15,000 clones, under 65% of which are singletons, and about 8.2% rests with the top ten. The source was CD4+ or CD8+ T cells sorted from blood, collected in a trial of the OX40 agonist ivuxolimab. These receptors came from an adult with an advanced solid tumor such as melanoma, head and neck, liver or kidney cancer.

The gene calls are TRBV27 and TRBJ1-1; 8 bases are shared with TRBD1. V dropped 5 bases and J dropped 9; count of bases not matched to a gene: 5. Per germline, CDR1 MNHEY and CDR2 SMNVEV (reference sequence). The CDR3 has 12 amino acids. CDR3 protein: CASSPSGGQAFF. The CDR3 DNA follows: TGTGCCAGCAGTCCCTCAGGGGGCCAAGCTTTCTTT.

The rearrangement uses TRBV28 and TRBJ1-5; D is unclear. Deletions cut 5 bases from V and 3 bases from J, with 2 bases between. CDR3 length equals 11 residues. Germline loops: CDR1 MDHEN, CDR2 SYDVKM. The CDR3 loop is CASSVNQPQHF. The CDR3 DNA sequence: TGTGCCAGCAGTGTCAATCAGCCCCAGCATTTT. Looking up the rest from reference TRBV28 and TRBJ1-5 gives the full variable domain: DVKVTQSSRYLVKRTGEKVFLECVQDMDHENMFWYRQDPGLGLRLIYFSYDVKMKEKGDIPEGYSVSREKKERFSLILESASTNQTSMYLCASSVNQPQHFGDGTRLSIL.

This clone qualifies as medium-sized. CDR3 residues: CASSLGGDQPQHF. The CDR3 nucleotides read TGTGCCAGCAGCTTAGGCGGGGATCAGCCCCAGCATTTT. The V gene is TRBV7-6, the J gene TRBJ1-5; D gene ambiguous. The CDR3 is 13 amino acids. The V end was cut by 1 base, the J end by 5 bases, with 6 bases between. Germline CDR1 is SGHVS and CDR2 is FNYEAQ.

This chain uses TRBV27 with TRBJ2-3; D perhaps matches TRBD1 (6 bases). This CDR3 is 15 amino acids long. Trimming took 2 bases from V and 2 from J, leaving 11 bases between them. From germline, CDR1 is MNHEY and CDR2 SMNVEV (reference sequence). The CDR3 loop reads CASSLIWTDTDTQYF. The CDR3 coding sequence is TGTGCCAGCAGTTTAATATGGACAGACACAGATACGCAGTATTTT.

The chain links TRBV7-9 to TRBJ2-5, with TRBD2 matching over 12 bases. This CDR3 is built from 17 residues. J was trimmed by 5 bases and V by 5 bases; bases with no gene match: 12. In germline, CDR1 is SEHNR, CDR2 FQNEAQ (reference sequence). The CDR3 is CASSAAGWTSGAETQYF. Written as DNA, the CDR3 is TGTGCCAGCAGCGCGGCGGGGTGGACTAGCGGGGCTGAGACCCAGTACTTC.

Relative to its sample, this clone is large (0.1 to 1%). The J gene is TRBJ2-1, the V gene TRBV7-9; perhaps TRBD2 as D (5 bases). This CDR3 contains 12 residues. CDR1 is SEHNR and CDR2 is FQNEAQ in the germline V gene (reference sequence). V shed 5 bases and J shed 10 bases, with 12 bases lying between them. The CDR3 bases are TGTGCCAGCAGCCCAGACTACACCGAGCAGTTCTTC. This sequence encodes CASSPDYTEQFF.

V gene TRBV30 combines with J gene TRBJ2-5; 8 bases align to TRBD2. V lost 0 bases, J lost 4 bases, and 7 bases stayed unmatched. The CDR3 spans 15 residues. Germline V gives CDR1 GTSNPN, CDR2 SVGIG (reference sequence). For the CDR3, the DNA is TGTGCCTGGAGTGTTAGCGGGAAAGGGGTAGAGACCCAGTACTTC. Its protein product is CAWSVSGKGVETQYF.

Here the CDR3 DNA reads TGTGCCAGCCGTATAGCAAATGAGCAGTTCTTC. Its protein product is CASRIANEQFF. The gene calls are TRBV6-1 and TRBJ2-1; D remains ambiguous. Germline-derived CDR1 and CDR2 are MNHNS and SASEGT. The CDR3 runs 11 residues. V lost 8 bases to trimming and J lost 7 bases, with 9 bases between them.

The CDR3, as DNA: TGTGCCTGGAGTGAGGTCTCCAGTGAGCAGTTCTTC. It codes for CAWSEVSSEQFF. The genes are TRBV30 and TRBJ2-1; D ambiguous. The V and J ends lost 1 base and 9 bases respectively, with 10 bases between them. This CDR3 spans 12 amino acids. Germline V gene data show CDR1 as GTSNPN and CDR2 as SVGIG (reference sequence).

The V call is TRBV7-9, the J call TRBJ2-3; D is ambiguous. Trimming shortened V by 5 bases and J by 4 bases, and 13 bases separated the two germline ends. In germline, CDR1 is SEHNR, CDR2 FQNEAQ (reference sequence). CDR3 size: 14 residues. CDR3 amino acids: CASSPLLPADTQYF. CDR3 in DNA: TGTGCCAGCAGCCCACTTCTTCCGGCAGATACGCAGTATTTT.

In the case of this clone: The sample contains more than one DNA sequence encoding this CDR3. The chain couples TRBV7-9 to TRBJ1-1; perhaps TRBD1 as D (6 bases). Germline CDR1 reads SEHNR; CDR2 reads FQNEAQ (reference sequence). There are 13 residues in the CDR3. Trimming removed 3 bases at V and 4 bases at J, with 9 bases between. In DNA form, the CDR3 reads TGTGCCAGCAGCTTGGGGGCCGCCACTGAAGCTTTCTTT. As protein: CASSLGAATEAFF.

The chain is built from TRBV27 and TRBJ2-3; TRBD2 aligns across 7 bases. CDR1 is MNHEY, CDR2 SMNVEV, per germline (reference sequence). V shed 4 bases and J 13 bases; nucleotides not matched to a gene: 5. The CDR3 spans 11 residues. Here the CDR3 DNA reads TGTGCCAGCAGTTCCTTTCGGGAGGAGTATTTT. It is translated as CASSSFREEYF.

V and J are TRBV7-9 and TRBJ1-5; maybe TRBD1 (5 bases). The V and J ends lost 1 base and 7 bases respectively, with 14 bases between them. Germline V gives CDR1 SEHNR, CDR2 FQNEAQ (reference sequence). The CDR3 spans 15 residues. The CDR3 here is CASSLEGAGDQPQHF. The CDR3 DNA follows: TGTGCCAGCAGCTTAGAGGGTGCCGGGGACCAGCCCCAGCATTTT.

The chain combines TRBV4-1 with TRBJ1-2; the match to TRBD1 covers 12 bases. CDR1 is MGHRA and CDR2 is YSYEKL in the germline V gene. This CDR3 has 15 residues. V gave up 3 bases and J gave up 5 bases; unmatched junction bases: 4. CDR3 DNA: TGCGCCAGCAGCCATCCGGGACAGGGGGCTTATGGCTACACCTTC. Protein sequence: CASSHPGQGAYGYTF.

This sequence joins TRBV4-1 and TRBJ2-1, with D possibly TRBD2 on 6 matching bases. Trimming cost V 1 base and J 10 bases, with 11 bases left between them. CDR1 MGHRA and CDR2 YSYEKL come from the germline V gene. The CDR3 loop spans 13 amino acids. The CDR3 protein is CASSQGRDEEQFF. The CDR3 nucleotides are TGCGCCAGCAGCCAAGGGAGGGATGAAGAGCAGTTCTTC.

V is TRBV11-3 and J is TRBJ1-6; a possible D gene is TRBD1 (6 bases). This CDR3 comprises 12 residues. Germline V gene sequence: CDR1 SGHNT, CDR2 YENEEA. Trimming stripped 5 bases from V and 15 bases from J, with 14 bases between. The CDR3, as DNA: TGTGCCAGCAGCCCCCTACACAGGGACCTCCACTTT. Its translation: CASSPLHRDLHF.

The rearrangement links TRBV28 to TRBJ1-2; D unclear. The CDR3 is made up of 12 amino acids. Germline CDR1 is MDHEN and CDR2 is SYDVKM. V gave up 2 bases and J gave up 4 bases, with 5 bases separating them. CDR3 protein: CASSLGLYGYTF. CDR3 bases: TGTGCCAGCAGTTTAGGTCTCTATGGCTACACCTTC.

DNA of the CDR3: TGTGCCAGTAGTATCACAGATACCTACGAGCAGTACTTC. This translates into CASSITDTYEQYF. The rearrangement joins TRBV19 to TRBJ2-7; D call uncertain. CDR1 and CDR2 (germline): LNHDA, SQIVND (reference sequence). This CDR3 has 13 residues. V shed 3 bases and J shed 2 bases, with 8 bases lying between them.

The rearrangement links TRBV7-3 to TRBJ2-7, with 7 bases identical to TRBD1. V shed 2 bases and J 0 bases; nucleotides not matched to a gene: 4. This CDR3 comprises 15 residues. Germline CDR1 reads SGHTA; CDR2 reads FQGTGA. Written as DNA, the CDR3 is TGTGCCAGCAGCTTATACTCAGGGGGCTCCTACGAGCAGTACTTC. It is translated as CASSLYSGGSYEQYF.